This T cell receptor beta chain was observed in a study of Ad26.COV2.S vaccination and SARS-CoV-2 variants. This clone was counted a few times. Repertoires were generated with immunoSEQ multiplex PCR, while TCRdb's copy carries only in-frame clones and drops some. The data contain 450,000 to 550,000 clones, 80% to 90% of them singletons. The CDR3 consists of 13 residues. Looked up from germline, CDR1 is SNHLY and CDR2 is FYNNEI. The germline V and J ends were trimmed by 4 bases and 5 bases, with 11 bases remaining between them. Treatment: roughly 20 received Ad26.COV2.S at low or high dose, single or two shots; about 5 received placebo; per-sample allocation not given. The investigators took samples on day 63 after the first vaccine or placebo injection.

The receptor was derived from a person between 18 and 59 years old who received the Ad26.COV2.S COVID-19 vaccine or a placebo. Sequenced material: peripheral blood, taken in a trial of Ad26.COV2.S vaccine versus placebo. The chain joins TRBV2 to TRBJ2-5, with a weak D call TRBD1 (6 bases). CDR3 DNA sequence: TGTGCCAGCAGTGGGACAGCCGGGGAGACCCAGTACTTC. This translates into CASSGTAGETQYF.